This T cell receptor beta chain was captured in a study of shared clonotypes between healthy human individuals. In the study overall: Each donor's CD8 memory used one plate, CD8 naive two, each CD4 subset three.

CD8 cells classed as naive were CD45RO-negative and positively selected for CCR7, excluding terminally differentiated effector memory CD45RA+ cells. Splitting of each subset's genomic DNA was done evenly across several immunoSEQ plates. This table comes from immunoSEQ multiplex PCR, and its TCRdb copy is limited to in-frame clones, with some not included. Of millions of clones listed, under 95% are singletons. The sequence was obtained from a young man in good health. Some clones in this sample may be carry-over from other donors' samples. The sample taken for sequencing was naive CD8+ T cells from PBMCs.

CDR3 DNA: TGTGCCAGCAGCTTCATTTTAGCCCGGGAGACCCAGTACTTC. Protein: CASSFILARETQYF. The chain has TRBV5-5 and TRBJ2-5; D ambiguous. Trimming removed 2 bases from V and 5 bases from J, with 13 bases in between. The CDR3 contains 14 residues. CDR1 is SGHKS and CDR2 is YYEKEE in the germline V gene (reference sequence).